This TCR beta chain emerged from a study of blood T cell repertoires in COVID-19. Across the whole study: COVID-19 samples from acute and convalescent phases originated in the United States, Italy and Spain. The cDNA or gDNA used as material had been derived from T cells, B-cell-depleted T cells, or PBMCs.

Source study methods: Reference gene primers were amplified, and this amplification served to estimate nucleated cell counts. The protocol was immunoSEQ multiplex PCR, while the TCRdb copy is restricted to in-frame clones and leaves out a portion. D and trimming come from the DNA, and the V and J calls and clone size come from that table. The data contain 25,000 or so clones, 80% to 90% of them seen just once; the ten biggest clones take up roughly 18%. This clonotype was obtained from an elderly woman with acute or convalescent COVID-19. The sequenced material came from peripheral blood.

DNA for the CDR3: TGTGCCAGCAGCTTCGACACCTACACTGAAGCTTTCTTT. This sequence encodes CASSFDTYTEAFF. The chain is built from TRBV7-2 and TRBJ1-1; D is ambiguous. V shed 3 bases and J shed 3 bases, with 8 bases lying between them. This CDR3 has 13 residues. CDR1 and CDR2 (germline): SGHTA, FQGNSA.